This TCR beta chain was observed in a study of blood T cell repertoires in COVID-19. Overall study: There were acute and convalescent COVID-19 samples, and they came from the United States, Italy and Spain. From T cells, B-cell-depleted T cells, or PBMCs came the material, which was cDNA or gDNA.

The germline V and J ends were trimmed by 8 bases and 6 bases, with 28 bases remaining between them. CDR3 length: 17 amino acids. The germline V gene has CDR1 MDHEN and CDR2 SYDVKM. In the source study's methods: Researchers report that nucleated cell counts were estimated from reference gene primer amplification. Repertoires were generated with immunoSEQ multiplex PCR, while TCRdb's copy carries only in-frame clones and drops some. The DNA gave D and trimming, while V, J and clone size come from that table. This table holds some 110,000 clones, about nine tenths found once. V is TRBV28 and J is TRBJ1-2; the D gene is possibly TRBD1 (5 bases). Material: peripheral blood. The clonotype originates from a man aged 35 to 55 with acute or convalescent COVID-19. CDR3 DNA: TGTGCCAGCTTAACGATGAGGATGGGGGGGTCCATTCATGGCTACACCTTC. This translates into CASLTMRMGGSIHGYTF.